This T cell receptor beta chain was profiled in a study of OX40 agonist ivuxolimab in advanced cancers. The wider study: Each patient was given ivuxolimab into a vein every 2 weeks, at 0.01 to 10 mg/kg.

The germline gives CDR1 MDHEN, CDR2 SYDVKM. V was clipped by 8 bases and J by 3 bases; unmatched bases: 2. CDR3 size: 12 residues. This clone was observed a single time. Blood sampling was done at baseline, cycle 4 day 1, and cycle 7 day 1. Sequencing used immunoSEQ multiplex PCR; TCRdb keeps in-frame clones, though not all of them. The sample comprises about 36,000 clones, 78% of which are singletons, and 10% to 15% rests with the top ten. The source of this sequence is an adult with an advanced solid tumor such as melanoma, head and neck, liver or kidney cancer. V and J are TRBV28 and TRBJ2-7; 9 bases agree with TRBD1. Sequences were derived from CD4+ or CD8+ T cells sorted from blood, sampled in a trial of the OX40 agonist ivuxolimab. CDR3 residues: CASRDRVYEQYF. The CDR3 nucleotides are TGTGCCAGCCGGGACAGGGTCTACGAGCAGTACTTC.